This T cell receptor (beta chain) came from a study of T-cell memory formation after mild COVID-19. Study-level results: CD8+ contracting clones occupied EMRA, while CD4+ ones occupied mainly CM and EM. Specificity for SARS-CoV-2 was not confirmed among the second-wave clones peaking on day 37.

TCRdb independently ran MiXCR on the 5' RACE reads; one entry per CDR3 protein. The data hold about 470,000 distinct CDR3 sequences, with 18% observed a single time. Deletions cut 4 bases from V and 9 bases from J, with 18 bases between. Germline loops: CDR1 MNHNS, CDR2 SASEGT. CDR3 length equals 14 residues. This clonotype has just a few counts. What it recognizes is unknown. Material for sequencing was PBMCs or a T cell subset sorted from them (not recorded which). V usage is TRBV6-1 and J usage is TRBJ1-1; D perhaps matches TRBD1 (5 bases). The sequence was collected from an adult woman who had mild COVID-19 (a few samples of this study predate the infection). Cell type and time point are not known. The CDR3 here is CASSGLGTPVKAFF. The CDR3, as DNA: TGTGCCAGCAGTGGCCTCGGGACTCCCGTAAAAGCTTTCTTT.